This T cell receptor (beta chain) comes out of a study of beta chain features in type 1 diabetes. CDR3 size: 15 residues. Germline lookup yields CDR1 LNHNV and CDR2 YYDKDF (reference sequence). V was shortened by 0 bases and J by 2 bases, with 9 bases between the two germline ends. As every portion of the isolated RNA was reverse transcribed, the sequencing read expressed TCRB transcripts. Generated by immunoSEQ multiplex PCR, the TCRdb table keeps only in-frame clones and is missing some. The data show just over 600,000 clones, around 15% seen once. Sequenced material: naive CD4+ T cells from blood. The V gene is TRBV15, the J gene TRBJ2-3; D tentatively reads TRBD1 or TRBD2 (6 bases each). The clonotype comes from a man between 18 and 35 years old in good health. The CDR3 here is CATSRERGLTDTQYF. DNA of the CDR3: TGTGCCACCAGCAGAGAACGGGGGCTCACAGATACGCAGTATTTT.